This T cell receptor (beta chain) appears in the sequencing data of a study of blood T cell repertoires in COVID-19. The wider study: COVID-19 samples from acute and convalescent phases originated in the United States, Italy and Spain. Sample material is recorded as cDNA or gDNA derived from T cells, B-cell-depleted T cells, or PBMCs.

Under the authors' procedure: From reference gene primer amplification, estimates of nucleated cell counts were derived. The repertoire was sequenced with immunoSEQ multiplex PCR; TCRdb's copy has only in-frame clones and lacks some. That table supplies the V and J calls and clone size; D and trimming were determined from the DNA. The data contain some 370,000 clones, around 90% of them singletons. Only one count was recorded for this clone. This CDR3 spans 15 amino acids. CDR1 is MNHEY and CDR2 is SMNVEV in the germline V gene (reference sequence). V lost 3 bases and J lost 6, with 14 bases in between.

V is TRBV27 and J is TRBJ2-2; TRBD1 might be the D (5 bases). Source material: peripheral blood. The source is a man in his forties with acute or convalescent COVID-19. CDR3 amino acids: CASSFSPKGPGELFF. DNA of the CDR3: TGTGCCAGCAGTTTCTCCCCTAAGGGGCCCGGGGAGCTGTTTTTT.